Each of the 4 T cell receptor beta chains below was sequenced from the same sample in a study of blood T cell repertoires in COVID-19. TCRdb's table, derived via immunoSEQ multiplex PCR, lists solely in-frame clones and lacks some. The sample includes 55,000 to 65,000 clones, about nine tenths seen only once; the top ten take approximately 2.1%. Sequenced sample: peripheral blood. The receptors come from a man in his 60s with acute or convalescent COVID-19.

The chain uses TRBV6-2 or TRBV6-3 and TRBJ1-5; 11 nucleotides line up with TRBD1. V lost 5 bases, J lost 0 bases, and 6 bases stayed unmatched. Germline lookup yields CDR1 MNHEY and CDR2 SVGEGT. The CDR3 contains 17 residues. The chain's CDR3 is CASSPDRGRGSNQPQHF. The CDR3 DNA follows: TGTGCCAGCAGTCCGGACAGGGGGCGAGGTAGCAATCAGCCCCAGCATTTT.

The chain recombines TRBV15 with TRBJ2-7; 7 positions agree with TRBD1. In germline, CDR1 is LNHNV, CDR2 YYDKDF (reference sequence). The V and J ends lost 2 bases and 1 base, in that order; junction bases with no gene match: 2. CDR3 length: 14 residues. The CDR3 DNA is TGTGCCACCAGCAGACGACAGGGATCCTACGAGCAGTACTTC. Protein: CATSRRQGSYEQYF.

The rearrangement links TRBV30 to TRBJ1-6; D is unclear. This CDR3 spans 16 amino acids. Trimming took 2 bases from V and 5 from J, leaving 16 bases between them. The germline gives CDR1 GTSNPN, CDR2 SVGIG (reference sequence). CDR3 loop: CAWSWLEDWDNSPLHF. In DNA, the CDR3 is TGTGCCTGGAGTTGGTTGGAGGACTGGGATAATTCACCCCTCCACTTT.

The chain employs TRBV7-2 and TRBJ1-1; D uncertain. This CDR3 comprises 14 residues. From germline, CDR1 is SGHTA and CDR2 FQGNSA. V was trimmed by 5 bases and J by 1 base, leaving 11 bases between them. Here the CDR3 DNA reads TGTGCCAGCAGCCCCCTTGGGCGGAACACTGAAGCTTTCTTT. Translation: CASSPLGRNTEAFF.